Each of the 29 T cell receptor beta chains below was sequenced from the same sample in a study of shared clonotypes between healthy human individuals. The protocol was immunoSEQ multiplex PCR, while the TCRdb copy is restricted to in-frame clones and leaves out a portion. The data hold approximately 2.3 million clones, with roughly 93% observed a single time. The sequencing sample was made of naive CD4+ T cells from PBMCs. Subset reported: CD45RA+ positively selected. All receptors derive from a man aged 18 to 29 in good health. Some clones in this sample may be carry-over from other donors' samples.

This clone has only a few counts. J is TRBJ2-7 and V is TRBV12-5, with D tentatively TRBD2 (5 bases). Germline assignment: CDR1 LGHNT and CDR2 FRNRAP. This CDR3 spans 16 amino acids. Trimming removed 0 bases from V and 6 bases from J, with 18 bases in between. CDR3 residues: CASGLVLGLGVVEQYF. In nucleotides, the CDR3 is TGTGCTAGTGGTTTGGTACTAGGCCTAGGAGTCGTCGAGCAGTACTTC.

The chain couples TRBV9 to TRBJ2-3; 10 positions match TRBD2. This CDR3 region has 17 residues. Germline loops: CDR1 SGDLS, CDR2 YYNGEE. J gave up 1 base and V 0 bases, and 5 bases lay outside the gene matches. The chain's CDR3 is CASSVASGGSRTDTQYF. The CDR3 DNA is TGTGCCAGCAGCGTAGCTAGCGGGGGATCTCGCACAGATACGCAGTATTTT.

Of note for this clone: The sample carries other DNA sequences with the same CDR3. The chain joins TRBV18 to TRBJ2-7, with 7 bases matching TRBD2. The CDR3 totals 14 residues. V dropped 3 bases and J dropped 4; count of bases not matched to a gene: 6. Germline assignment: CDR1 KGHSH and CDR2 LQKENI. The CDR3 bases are TGTGCCAGCTCACCCCCGGGACTAACATACGAGCAGTACTTC. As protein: CASSPPGLTYEQYF.

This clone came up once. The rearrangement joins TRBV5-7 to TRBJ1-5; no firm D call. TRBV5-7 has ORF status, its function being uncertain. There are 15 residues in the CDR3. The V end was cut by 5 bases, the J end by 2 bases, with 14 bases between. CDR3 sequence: CASSTLRDCNQPQHF. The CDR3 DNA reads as TGTGCCAGCAGTACGCTAAGGGATTGCAATCAGCCCCAGCATTTT.

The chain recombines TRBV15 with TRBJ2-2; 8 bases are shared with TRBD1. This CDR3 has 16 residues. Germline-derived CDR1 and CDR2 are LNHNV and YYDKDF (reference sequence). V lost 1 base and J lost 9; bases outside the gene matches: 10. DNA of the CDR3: TGTGCCACCAGCAGAGGGGCAGGGGGCTCTGGGAGGGAGCTGTTTTTT. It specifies CATSRGAGGSGRELFF.

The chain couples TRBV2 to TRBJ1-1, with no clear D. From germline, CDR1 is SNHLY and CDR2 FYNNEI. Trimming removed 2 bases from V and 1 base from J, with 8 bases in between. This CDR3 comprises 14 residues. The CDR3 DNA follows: TGTGCCAGCAGTGAAAGGAGGGCGAACACTGAAGCTTTCTTT. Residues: CASSERRANTEAFF. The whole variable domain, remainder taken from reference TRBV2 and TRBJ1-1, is EPEVTQTPSHQVTQMGQEVILRCVPISNHLYFYWYRQILGQKVEFLVSFYNNEISEKSEIFDDQFSVERPDGSNFTLKIRSTKLEDSAMYFCASSERRANTEAFFGQGTRLTVV.

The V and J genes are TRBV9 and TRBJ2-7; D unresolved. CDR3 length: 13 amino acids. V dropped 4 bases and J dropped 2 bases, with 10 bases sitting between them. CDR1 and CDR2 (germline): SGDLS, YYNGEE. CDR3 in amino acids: CASSSAAAYEQYF. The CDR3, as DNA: TGTGCCAGCAGCTCCGCGGCGGCCTACGAGCAGTACTTC.

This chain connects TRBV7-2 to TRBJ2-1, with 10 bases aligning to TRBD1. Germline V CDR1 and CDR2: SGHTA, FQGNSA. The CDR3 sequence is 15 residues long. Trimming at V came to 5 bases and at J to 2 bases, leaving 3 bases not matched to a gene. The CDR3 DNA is TGTGCCAGCAGCCGGGGGACAGGGGCCTACAATGAGCAGTTCTTC. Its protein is CASSRGTGAYNEQFF.

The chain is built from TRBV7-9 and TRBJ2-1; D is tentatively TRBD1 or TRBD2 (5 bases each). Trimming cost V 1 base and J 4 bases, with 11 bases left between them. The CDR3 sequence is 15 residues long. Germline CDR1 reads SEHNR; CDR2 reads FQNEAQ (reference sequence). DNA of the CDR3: TGTGCCAGCAGCTTAGGGGACGGGGATTACAATGAGCAGTTCTTC. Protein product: CASSLGDGDYNEQFF.

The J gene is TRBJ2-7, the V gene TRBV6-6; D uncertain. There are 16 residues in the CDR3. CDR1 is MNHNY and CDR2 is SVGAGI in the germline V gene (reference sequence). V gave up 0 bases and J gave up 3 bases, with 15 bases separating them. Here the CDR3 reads CASSYSMAGQGYEQYF. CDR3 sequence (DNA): TGTGCCAGCAGTTACTCGATGGCCGGCCAAGGCTACGAGCAGTACTTC.

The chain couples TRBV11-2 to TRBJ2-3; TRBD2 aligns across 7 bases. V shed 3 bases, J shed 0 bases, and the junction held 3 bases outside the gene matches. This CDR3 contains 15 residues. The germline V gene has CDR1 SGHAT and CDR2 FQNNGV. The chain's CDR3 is CASSFSSGSTDTQYF. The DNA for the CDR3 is TGTGCCAGCAGCTTTAGTAGCGGGAGCACAGATACGCAGTATTTT. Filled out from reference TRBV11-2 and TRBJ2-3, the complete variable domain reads EAGVAQSPRYKIIEKRQSVAFWCNPISGHATLYWYQQILGQGPKLLIQFQNNGVVDDSQLPKDRFSAERLKGVDSTLKIQPAKLEDSAVYLCASSFSSGSTDTQYFGPGTRLTVL.

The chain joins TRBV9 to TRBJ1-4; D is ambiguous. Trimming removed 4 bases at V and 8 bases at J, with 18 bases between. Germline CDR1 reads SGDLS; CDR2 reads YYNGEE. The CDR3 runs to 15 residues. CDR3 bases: TGTGCCAGCAGCCCCAGAGAGGGAGGAGGAGAAAAACTGTTTTTT. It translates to CASSPREGGGEKLFF.

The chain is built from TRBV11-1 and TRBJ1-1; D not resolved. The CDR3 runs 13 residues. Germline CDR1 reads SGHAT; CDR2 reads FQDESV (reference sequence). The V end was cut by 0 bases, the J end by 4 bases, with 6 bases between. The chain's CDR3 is CASSLAAVTEAFF. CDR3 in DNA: TGTGCCAGCAGCTTAGCAGCGGTCACTGAAGCTTTCTTT.

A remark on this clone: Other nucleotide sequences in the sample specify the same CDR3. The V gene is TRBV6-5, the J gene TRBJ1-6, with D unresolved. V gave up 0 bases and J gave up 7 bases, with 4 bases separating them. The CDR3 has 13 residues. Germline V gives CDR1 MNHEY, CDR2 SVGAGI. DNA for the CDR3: TGTGCCAGCAGTTACTCGGGGAATTCACCCCTCCACTTT. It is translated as CASSYSGNSPLHF.

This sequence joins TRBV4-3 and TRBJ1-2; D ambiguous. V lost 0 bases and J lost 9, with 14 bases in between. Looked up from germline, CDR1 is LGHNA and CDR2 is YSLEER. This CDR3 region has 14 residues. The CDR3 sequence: CASSQDPETGRYTF. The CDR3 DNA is TGCGCCAGCAGCCAAGATCCGGAGACCGGCCGCTACACCTTC.

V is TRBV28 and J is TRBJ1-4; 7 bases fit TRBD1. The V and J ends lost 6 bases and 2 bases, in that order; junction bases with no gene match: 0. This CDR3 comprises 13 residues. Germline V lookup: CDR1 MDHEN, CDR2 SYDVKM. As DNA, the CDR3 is TGTGCCAGCAGGGGACAGACTAATGAAAAACTGTTTTTT. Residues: CASRGQTNEKLFF. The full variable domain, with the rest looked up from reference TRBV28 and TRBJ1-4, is DVKVTQSSRYLVKRTGEKVFLECVQDMDHENMFWYRQDPGLGLRLIYFSYDVKMKEKGDIPEGYSVSREKKERFSLILESASTNQTSMYLCASRGQTNEKLFFGSGTQLSVL.

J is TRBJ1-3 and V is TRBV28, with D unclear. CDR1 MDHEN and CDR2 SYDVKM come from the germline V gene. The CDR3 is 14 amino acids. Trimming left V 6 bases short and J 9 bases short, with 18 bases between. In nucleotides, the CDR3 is TGTGCCAGCAGCGCTGGGGAGTACGGGGTCACCATATATTTT. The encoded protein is CASSAGEYGVTIYF. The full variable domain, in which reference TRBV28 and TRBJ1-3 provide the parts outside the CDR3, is DVKVTQSSRYLVKRTGEKVFLECVQDMDHENMFWYRQDPGLGLRLIYFSYDVKMKEKGDIPEGYSVSREKKERFSLILESASTNQTSMYLCASSAGEYGVTIYFGEGSWLTVV.

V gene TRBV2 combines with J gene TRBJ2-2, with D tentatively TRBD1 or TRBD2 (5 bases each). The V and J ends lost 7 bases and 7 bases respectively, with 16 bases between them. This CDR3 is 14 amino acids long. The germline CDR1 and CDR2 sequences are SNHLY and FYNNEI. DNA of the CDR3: TGTGCCAGCAACGGGACCCCTCGGGACGGGGAGCTGTTTTTT. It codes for CASNGTPRDGELFF.

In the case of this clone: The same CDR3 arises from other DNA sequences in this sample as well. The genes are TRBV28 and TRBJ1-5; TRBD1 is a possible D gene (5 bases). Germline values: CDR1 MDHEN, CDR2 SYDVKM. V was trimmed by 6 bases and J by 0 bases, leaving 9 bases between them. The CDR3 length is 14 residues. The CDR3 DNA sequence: TGTGCCAGCAGGAGACAGTATAGCAATCAGCCCCAGCATTTT. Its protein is CASRRQYSNQPQHF.

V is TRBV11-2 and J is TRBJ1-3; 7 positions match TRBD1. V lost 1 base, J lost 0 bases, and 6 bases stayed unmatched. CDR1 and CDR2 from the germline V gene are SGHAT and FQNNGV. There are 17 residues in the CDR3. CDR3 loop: CASSLGRTGVSGNTIYF. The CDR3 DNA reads TGTGCCAGCAGCTTAGGGAGAACAGGGGTCTCTGGAAACACCATATATTTT.

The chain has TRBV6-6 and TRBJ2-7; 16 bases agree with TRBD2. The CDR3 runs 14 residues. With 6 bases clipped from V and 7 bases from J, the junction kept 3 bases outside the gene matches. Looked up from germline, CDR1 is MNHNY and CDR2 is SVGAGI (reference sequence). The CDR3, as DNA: TGTGCCAGCAGGCCGGGACTAGCGGGAGGGGAGCAGTACTTC. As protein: CASRPGLAGGEQYF.

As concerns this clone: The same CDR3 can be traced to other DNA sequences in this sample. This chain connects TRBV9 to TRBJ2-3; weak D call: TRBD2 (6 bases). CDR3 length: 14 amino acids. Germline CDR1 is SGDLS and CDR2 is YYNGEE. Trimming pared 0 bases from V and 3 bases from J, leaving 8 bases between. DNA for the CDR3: TGTGCCAGCAGCGTAGCTGCGGGGACAGATACGCAGTATTTT. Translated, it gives CASSVAAGTDTQYF.

The CDR3 sequence is CASSLRGGIYGYTF. The CDR3 bases are TGTGCCAGTAGTCTCAGGGGAGGTATCTATGGCTACACCTTC. V is TRBV19 and J is TRBJ1-2; the D gene is possibly TRBD1 (6 bases). The CDR3 covers 14 residues. The germline gives CDR1 LNHDA, CDR2 SQIVND (reference sequence). V lost 5 bases and J lost 4, with 14 bases in between.

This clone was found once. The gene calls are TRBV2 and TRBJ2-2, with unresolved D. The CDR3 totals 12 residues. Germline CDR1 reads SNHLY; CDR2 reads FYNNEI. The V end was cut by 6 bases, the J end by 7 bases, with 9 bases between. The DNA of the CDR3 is TGTGCCAGCAGCCTACTCCGCGGGGAGCTGTTTTTT. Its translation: CASSLLRGELFF.

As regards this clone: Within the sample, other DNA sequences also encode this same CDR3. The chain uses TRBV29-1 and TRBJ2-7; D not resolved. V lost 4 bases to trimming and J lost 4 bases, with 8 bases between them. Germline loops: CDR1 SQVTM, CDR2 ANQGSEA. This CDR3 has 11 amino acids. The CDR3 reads CSVGSSYEQYF. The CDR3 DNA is TGCAGCGTTGGATCCTCATACGAGCAGTACTTC.

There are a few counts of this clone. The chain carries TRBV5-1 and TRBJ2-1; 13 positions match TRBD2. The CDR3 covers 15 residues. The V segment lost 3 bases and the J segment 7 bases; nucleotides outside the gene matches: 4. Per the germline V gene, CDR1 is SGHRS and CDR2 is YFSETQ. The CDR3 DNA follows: TGCGCCAGCAGCTGGGGGACTAGCGGGGAGAATGAGCAGTTCTTC. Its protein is CASSWGTSGENEQFF.

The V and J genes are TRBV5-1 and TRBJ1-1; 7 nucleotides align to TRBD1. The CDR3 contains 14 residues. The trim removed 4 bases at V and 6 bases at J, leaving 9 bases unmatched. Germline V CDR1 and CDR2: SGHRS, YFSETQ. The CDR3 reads CASSEKTGLSEAFF. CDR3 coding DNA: TGCGCCAGCAGCGAAAAGACAGGGTTATCTGAAGCTTTCTTT.

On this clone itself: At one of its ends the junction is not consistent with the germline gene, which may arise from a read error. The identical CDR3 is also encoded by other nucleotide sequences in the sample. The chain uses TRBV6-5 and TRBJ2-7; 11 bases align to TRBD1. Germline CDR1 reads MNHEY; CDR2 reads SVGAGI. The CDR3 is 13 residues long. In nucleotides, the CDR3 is TGCGCCAGCAGGACAGGGGGCACCTACGAGCAGTACTTC. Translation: CASRTGGTYEQYF.

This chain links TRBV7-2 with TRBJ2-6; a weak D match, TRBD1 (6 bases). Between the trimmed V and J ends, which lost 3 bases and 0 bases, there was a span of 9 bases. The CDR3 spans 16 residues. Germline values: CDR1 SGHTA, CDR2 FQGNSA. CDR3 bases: TGTGCCAGCAGCTTCTACAGGGCCTCTGGGGCCAACGTCCTGACTTTC. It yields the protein CASSFYRASGANVLTF.